This T cell receptor beta chain was sequenced in a study of CXCR3-negative and CXCR3-positive naive CD8 T cells. Study-wide results and caveats: Relative to memory CD8+ cells, whose diversity was much lower, both naive subsets had comparably high diversity.

5' RACE that incorporated UMI labels was used to prepare the TRB cDNA libraries. TCRdb derives one entry per CDR3 protein from the 5' RACE reads, leaving out DNA. The sample has some 45,000 distinct CDR3 sequences. Germline V gene lookup returns CDR1 SNHLY and CDR2 FYNNEI. This CDR3 has 12 residues. Note on this clonotype: The antigen remains undetermined.

CD45RO-CCR7+CD27+CD95- characterized naive CD8+ T cells. The J gene is TRBJ2-7, the V gene TRBV2; TCRdb gives TRBD1 as the D gene, but with no DNA this cannot be confirmed. Specimen: naive CXCR3- CD8+ T cells from blood. Subset defined: CD45RO-CCR7+CD27+CD95- naive CD8+ T cells lacking CXCR3 (TNR3-). The clonotype comes from a human donor in good health. Some clones in this sample may be carry-over from other donors' samples. This CDR3 is CASGNQGLVQYF.